The 30 T cell receptor beta chains listed next were all sequenced from one sample in a study of T cells in localized non-small cell lung cancer. Only in-frame clones appear in the TCRdb table, and some are missing; sequencing was by immunoSEQ multiplex PCR. Of around 92,000 clones in the sample, just over 90% were seen once. Sequencing was performed on PBMCs, taken before any cancer treatment. These receptor sequences come from a woman aged 35 to 75 with stage II squamous cell lung carcinoma.

The chain recombines TRBV18 with TRBJ1-1, with D unresolved. This CDR3 spans 13 amino acids. The germline gives CDR1 KGHSH, CDR2 LQKENI. Trimming removed 2 bases from V and 4 bases from J, with 8 bases in between. The CDR3 is CASSPKDGTEAFF. CDR3 DNA: TGTGCCAGCTCACCAAAGGATGGCACTGAAGCTTTCTTT.

This chain joins TRBV7-9 and TRBJ2-7; either TRBD1 or TRBD2 may supply D (5 bases each). The CDR3 sequence is 13 residues long. Germline V gene sequence: CDR1 SEHNR, CDR2 FQNEAQ (reference sequence). Trimming stripped 8 bases from V and 0 bases from J, with 11 bases between. The CDR3 here is CASRPGSSYEQYF. The CDR3 DNA reads as TGTGCCAGCCGTCCAGGGAGCTCCTACGAGCAGTACTTC. The full variable domain, rest sourced from reference TRBV7-9 and TRBJ2-7, is DTGVSQNPRHKITKRGQNVTFRCDPISEHNRLYWYRQTLGQGPEFLTYFQNEAQLEKSRLLSDRFSAERPKGSFSTLEIQRTEQGDSAMYLCASRPGSSYEQYFGPGTRLTVT.

CDR3 amino acids: CATGLAGSPYNEQFF. The DNA of the CDR3 is TGTGCCACCGGACTAGCGGGAAGTCCCTACAATGAGCAGTTCTTC. This chain links TRBV6-6 with TRBJ2-1; 12 bases fit TRBD2. Germline CDR1 reads MNHNY; CDR2 reads SVGAGI (reference sequence). This CDR3 is built from 15 residues. Trimming took 10 bases from V and 2 from J; bases not matched to a gene: 6.

CDR3 loop: CASSFLSHFGAEQFF. In DNA, the CDR3 is TGTGCCAGCAGCTTCTTGTCCCATTTTGGCGCTGAACAGTTCTTC. The V gene is TRBV7-8, the J gene TRBJ2-1; D remains ambiguous. V was pared by 3 bases and J by 13 bases, with 22 bases between. Germline V gene sequence: CDR1 SGHVS, CDR2 FQNEAQ. The CDR3 consists of 15 residues.

The V gene is TRBV10-1, the J gene TRBJ1-1; 7 bases agree with TRBD1. CDR3 size: 12 residues. Germline loops: CDR1 WNHNN, CDR2 SYGVQD (reference sequence). V lost 6 bases to trimming and J lost 10 bases; unmatched junction nucleotides: 8. The CDR3 here is CASSPRTGLAFF. The CDR3 DNA is TGCGCCAGCAGCCCCCGGACAGGTCTAGCTTTCTTT.

The chain employs TRBV7-9 and TRBJ1-1; 8 bases line up with TRBD1. This CDR3 spans 12 amino acids. Germline CDR1 reads SEHNR; CDR2 reads FQNEAQ (reference sequence). The J segment lost 6 bases and the V segment lost 8 bases, leaving 5 bases of the junction unmatched. CDR3 region: CASEGQGPEAFF. The CDR3, as DNA: TGTGCCAGCGAAGGACAGGGCCCTGAAGCTTTCTTT.

This chain links TRBV5-8 with TRBJ2-2, with D maybe TRBD2 (5 bases). The V end lost 2 bases, the J end lost 5 bases, and 16 bases lay between the germline ends. Germline CDR1 SGHTS, CDR2 YDEGEE. The CDR3 runs to 16 residues. The CDR3 sequence: CASSFPSRGWTGELFF. In DNA, the CDR3 is TGTGCCAGCAGCTTCCCCTCTAGAGGGTGGACCGGGGAGCTGTTTTTT.

Notes on this clone: The same CDR3 arises from other DNA sequences in this sample as well. The rearrangement uses TRBV5-1 and TRBJ1-1; D not certain. The CDR3 runs 13 residues. Trimming left V 1 base short and J 1 base short, with 5 bases between. Germline V lookup: CDR1 SGHRS, CDR2 YFSETQ. The CDR3 reads CASSLRGNTEAFF. The CDR3 region has the DNA TGCGCCAGCAGCTTGCGGGGGAACACTGAAGCTTTCTTT.

The chain combines TRBV6-6 with TRBJ1-1; D is unclear. CDR1 is MNHNY, CDR2 SVGAGI, per germline (reference sequence). CDR3 length equals 14 residues. V was pared by 6 bases and J by 3 bases, with 14 bases between. CDR3 sequence reads: CASRPPPDHTEAFF. The CDR3 DNA reads as TGTGCCAGCAGACCCCCTCCGGACCACACTGAAGCTTTCTTT.

V is TRBV27 and J is TRBJ2-7; 7 nucleotides align to TRBD2. The CDR3 contains 14 residues. Germline loops: CDR1 MNHEY, CDR2 SMNVEV (reference sequence). V gave up 6 bases and J gave up 2 bases; unmatched junction bases: 7. The CDR3 region is CASRDGGTPYEQYF. The CDR3 DNA reads TGTGCCAGCAGGGACGGGGGGACCCCCTACGAGCAGTACTTC.

The chain couples TRBV5-1 to TRBJ2-5; TRBD1 might be the D (5 bases). CDR1 SGHRS and CDR2 YFSETQ come from the germline V gene. The V gene lost 7 bases and the J gene lost 2 bases, with 12 bases spanning the gap. The CDR3 is 13 residues long. The CDR3 nucleotides read TGCGCCAGCGCTAGGGGAAGTCAAGAGACCCAGTACTTC. Translated, it gives CASARGSQETQYF. The entire variable domain, with the rest obtained from reference TRBV5-1 and TRBJ2-5, is as follows: KAGVTQTPRYLIKTRGQQVTLSCSPISGHRSVSWYQQTPGQGLQFLFEYFSETQRNKGNFPGRFSGRQFSNSRSEMNVSTLELGDSALYLCASARGSQETQYFGPGTRLLVL.

This clone showed up just once. The chain uses TRBV27 and TRBJ1-2; TRBD1 aligns across 8 bases. The junction had 2 bases not matched to a gene; V was cut back by 6 bases and J by 5 bases. CDR3 length equals 12 residues. Germline V lookup: CDR1 MNHEY, CDR2 SMNVEV (reference sequence). In DNA form, the CDR3 reads TGTGCCAGCAGGACAGGGGTGTATGGCTACACCTTC. It encodes CASRTGVYGYTF.

The rearrangement joins TRBV5-1 to TRBJ1-2; TRBD1 matches 7 bases. Trimming removed 1 base from V and 5 bases from J; junction bases left unmatched: 2. The germline CDR1 and CDR2 sequences are SGHRS and YFSETQ. This CDR3 spans 13 amino acids. The chain's CDR3 is CASSLTGEYGYTF. In DNA form, the CDR3 reads TGCGCCAGCAGCTTGACAGGGGAATATGGCTACACCTTC.

The J gene is TRBJ1-1, the V gene TRBV2; 7 positions agree with TRBD1. In germline, CDR1 is SNHLY, CDR2 FYNNEI. V shed 8 bases and J 5 bases; nucleotides not matched to a gene: 8. This CDR3 spans 13 amino acids. CDR3 region: CASFLTGSTEAFF. In DNA, the CDR3 is TGTGCCAGCTTTTTGACAGGGTCGACTGAAGCTTTCTTT.

J is TRBJ1-1 and V is TRBV27; TRBD1 is a possible D gene (5 bases). Germline CDR1 reads MNHEY; CDR2 reads SMNVEV (reference sequence). The CDR3 is made up of 15 amino acids. V lost 4 bases, J lost 6 bases, and 18 bases lay in between. CDR3 in DNA: TGTGCCAGCAGTTCAGCAGGGAGCCGGATGGCTGAAGCTTTCTTT. Amino acid sequence: CASSSAGSRMAEAFF.

The chain uses TRBV5-1 and TRBJ1-2; a weak D match, TRBD1 (5 bases). Looked up from germline, CDR1 is SGHRS and CDR2 is YFSETQ. Trimming pared 4 bases from V and 3 bases from J, leaving 10 bases between. This CDR3 has 13 residues. The CDR3 here is CASSPIGDYGYTF. In DNA, the CDR3 is TGCGCCAGCAGCCCCATAGGGGACTATGGCTACACCTTC.

The chain employs TRBV2 and TRBJ1-1; D is unresolved. The CDR3 length is 12 residues. V was shortened by 8 bases and J by 6 bases, with 13 bases between the two germline ends. CDR1 and CDR2 from the germline V gene are SNHLY and FYNNEI. CDR3 residues: CASSVIPAEAFF. The DNA for the CDR3 is TGTGCCAGCTCAGTGATCCCCGCTGAAGCTTTCTTT.

This rearrangement joins TRBV27 to TRBJ1-2; TRBD1 agrees at 7 bases. Trimming took 6 bases from V and 1 from J; bases not matched to a gene: 8. Germline V lookup: CDR1 MNHEY, CDR2 SMNVEV (reference sequence). CDR3 length: 15 residues. The CDR3 DNA follows: TGTGCCAGCAGCTCCCGACAGGGATTTAACTATGGCTACACCTTC. Protein product: CASSSRQGFNYGYTF.

The V gene is TRBV7-9, the J gene TRBJ1-1; D call uncertain. Trimming stripped 5 bases from V and 3 bases from J, with 22 bases between. The CDR3 is made up of 17 amino acids. The germline CDR1 and CDR2 sequences are SEHNR and FQNEAQ (reference sequence). In nucleotides, the CDR3 is TGTGCCAGCAGCCTCTTAGAGAGTGGGCATGAAGACACTGAAGCTTTCTTT. It specifies CASSLLESGHEDTEAFF.

The V call is TRBV5-1, the J call TRBJ2-7; 8 bases map to TRBD1. The CDR3 extends over 17 amino acids. CDR1 is SGHRS, CDR2 YFSETQ, per germline. The trim removed 1 base at V and 4 bases at J, leaving 13 bases unmatched. CDR3 residues: CASSLFPGGYTRYEQYF. The CDR3 DNA reads TGCGCCAGCAGCTTGTTTCCAGGGGGCTATACCCGATACGAGCAGTACTTC.

The chain carries TRBV7-9 and TRBJ1-1; D uncertain. V lost 5 bases and J lost 6, with 10 bases in between. Germline loops: CDR1 SEHNR, CDR2 FQNEAQ (reference sequence). The CDR3 contains 12 residues. The CDR3 here is CASSPPLAEAFF. The DNA of the CDR3 is TGTGCCAGCAGCCCCCCGCTCGCTGAAGCTTTCTTT.

The rearrangement uses TRBV29-1 and TRBJ2-5; the match to TRBD2 covers 11 bases. The CDR3 runs to 14 residues. CDR1 and CDR2 (germline): SQVTM, ANQGSEA. Trimming cost V 4 bases and J 2 bases; bases outside gene matches: 3. As DNA, the CDR3 is TGCAGCGTTGTGGGACTAGCGGTGCAAGAGACCCAGTACTTC. This gives the protein CSVVGLAVQETQYF.

The chain joins TRBV19 to TRBJ2-7; D gene unclear. The ends were cut back, 1 base at V and 3 bases at J, with 16 bases in the middle. Germline lookup yields CDR1 LNHDA and CDR2 SQIVND (reference sequence). The CDR3 runs to 16 residues. CDR3 in DNA: TGTGCCAGTAGTATAGGCGGTTTCCCCGTTGTCTACGAGCAGTACTTC. Encoded protein: CASSIGGFPVVYEQYF. The full variable domain, its missing parts supplied by reference TRBV19 and TRBJ2-7, is DGGITQSPKYLFRKEGQNVTLSCEQNLNHDAMYWYRQDPGQGLRLIYYSQIVNDFQKGDIAEGYSVSREKKESFPLTVTSAQKNPTAFYLCASSIGGFPVVYEQYFGPGTRLTVT.

This CDR3 reads CASSEAWHYGYTF. The CDR3 bases are TGTGCCAGCAGTGAAGCGTGGCACTATGGCTACACCTTC. This chain links TRBV2 with TRBJ1-2; the D is unclear. Germline V gene data show CDR1 as SNHLY and CDR2 as FYNNEI. The CDR3 runs 13 residues. The V and J ends lost 0 bases and 3 bases respectively, with 5 bases between them. Full variable domain (outside the CDR3, taken from reference TRBV2 and TRBJ1-2): EPEVTQTPSHQVTQMGQEVILRCVPISNHLYFYWYRQILGQKVEFLVSFYNNEISEKSEIFDDQFSVERPDGSNFTLKIRSTKLEDSAMYFCASSEAWHYGYTFGSGTRLTVV.

The chain combines TRBV19 with TRBJ2-7, with a weak D call TRBD2 (5 bases). Germline V gene lookup returns CDR1 LNHDA and CDR2 SQIVND (reference sequence). V lost 3 bases and J lost 4, with 10 bases in between. The CDR3 runs to 13 residues. In DNA form, the CDR3 reads TGTGCCAGTAGTATGGGAGTTCCGTACGAGCAGTACTTC. Translating it yields CASSMGVPYEQYF.

The chain joins TRBV7-9 to TRBJ1-4; D not certain. Germline V gene data show CDR1 as SEHNR and CDR2 as FQNEAQ (reference sequence). The length of the CDR3 is 17 residues. With 1 base removed from V and 1 base from J, the gap between germline ends came to 13 bases. CDR3: CASSLDPRWLTNEKLFF. Written as DNA, the CDR3 is TGTGCCAGCAGCTTAGACCCACGGTGGTTAACTAATGAAAAACTGTTTTTT.

The chain carries TRBV6-5 and TRBJ2-7; a possible D gene is TRBD2 (5 bases). V gave up 4 bases and J gave up 0 bases, with 10 bases separating them. The CDR3 has 14 residues. The germline V gene encodes CDR1 MNHEY and CDR2 SVGAGI. DNA of the CDR3: TGTGCCAGCAGTTCCTCGGGGTTCTCCTACGAGCAGTACTTC. This translates into CASSSSGFSYEQYF.

The chain employs TRBV7-9 and TRBJ2-7; tentatively, D is TRBD2 (6 bases). V gave up 5 bases and J gave up 2 bases, with 16 bases separating them. This CDR3 has 15 residues. Looked up from germline, CDR1 is SEHNR and CDR2 is FQNEAQ (reference sequence). This CDR3 is CASSPLGGAPYEQYF. CDR3 DNA: TGTGCCAGCAGCCCCCTGGGGGGTGCGCCCTACGAGCAGTACTTC. The whole variable domain, filled in from reference TRBV7-9 and TRBJ2-7, reads DTGVSQNPRHKITKRGQNVTFRCDPISEHNRLYWYRQTLGQGPEFLTYFQNEAQLEKSRLLSDRFSAERPKGSFSTLEIQRTEQGDSAMYLCASSPLGGAPYEQYFGPGTRLTVT.

The chain is built from TRBV28 and TRBJ2-2; TRBD1 matches 11 bases. This CDR3 is 15 amino acids long. Germline V gives CDR1 MDHEN, CDR2 SYDVKM. The junction had 6 bases not matched to a gene; V was cut back by 5 bases and J by 7 bases. CDR3 protein: CASSHVDRGHGELFF. The CDR3 DNA reads TGTGCCAGCAGTCACGTGGACAGGGGGCACGGGGAGCTGTTTTTT.

The CDR3 DNA reads as TGTGCCAGCAGCTTTTCCCAAACGTGGCTAGCGGGCACGGGGCATGAGCAGTTCTTC. Translated, it gives CASSFSQTWLAGTGHEQFF. The chain has TRBV5-6 and TRBJ2-1; 8 bases agree with TRBD2. The CDR3 length is 19 residues. Per germline, CDR1 SGHDT and CDR2 YYEEEE. The V gene end was trimmed by 2 bases and the J gene end by 8 bases; junction bases not matched to a gene: 21.